This T cell receptor beta chain was documented in a study of regulatory T cells in long-lasting Graves disease listed by TCRdb under 2021. Study-wide context: Antithyroid drugs had been taken for less than 3 months by newly diagnosed Graves' disease patients. Persistent Graves' disease patients were compared with newly diagnosed Graves' disease patients by peripheral blood TCR sequencing and RNA sequencing. The study took place in China and was registered as a clinical trial. A total of around 35 samples underwent TCR sequencing, from roughly 13 patients with persistent Graves' disease and some 20 patients with newly diagnosed Graves' disease.

The sample's time point label, in plain terms: newly diagnosed GD, antithyroid drugs for less than 3 months. RNA was extracted from PBMCs in TRIzol for both TCR sequencing and RNA sequencing. The diagnosis of Graves' disease was made according to American Thyroid Association guidelines. Patients for the study were recruited at an endocrinology department in Xi'an, China. From each patient, approximately 10 milliliters of peripheral blood was collected into an EDTA anticoagulant tube. Ficoll Paque Plus density gradient separation was used to isolate PBMCs, and no further T cell sorting was performed. An Agilent 2100 Bioanalyzer and agarose gel were used to check RNA quality, while a NanoDrop 2000 measured RNA concentration. The library relied on multiplex PCR. The reads were generated on an Illumina HiSeq 4000. CDR3 regions were amplified by Arm-PCR with iRepertoire HTBI primers to construct TCR beta libraries. Before sequencing, the PCR products went through gel purification. Per the original workflow: Gene usage analysis of CDR3 amino acid clonotypes relied on the roughly 60 TRBV and about 15 TRBJ segments identified across samples. COPE and FqMerger were used to merge filtered high-quality paired reads into contigs. Contigs were aligned with BLAST to IMGT TRBV, TRBD and TRBJ reference genes, and CDR3 was defined per IMGT. Clonotypes above 0.1% frequency were classified as highly expanded clones. Shannon entropy was used to measure repertoire diversity, and the Gini coefficient was used to measure V-J evenness. Clonotypes shared by more than one individual were considered public. Through fastp at Q25 and MiXCR, TCRdb rebuilt clones from the public reads, retaining in-frame beta chains. Rows matching on CDR3 protein sequence are summarized as one entry with the most common DNA and genes. It is TCRdb's table, rather than the study itself, that gives the V and J calls and clone size. This sample comprises more than 300,000 distinct CDR3 sequences, roughly 16% of them detected only once. Roughly 20% of the sample is in the top ten clones.

Only a few counts were recorded for this clonotype. Which antigen it targets is not known. Qualities for individual bases were not recorded, and no much larger clone is one base off. The study at large found these results: Patients with persistent disease shared more public clonotypes (over 2,500) than newly diagnosed patients did (approximately 990). Sequencing and analysis were limited to the TCR beta chain. Compared with newly diagnosed patients, persistent Graves' disease patients had lower TCR Shannon entropy and fewer highly expanded clones, which suggests clonal expansion. The authors acknowledged the small sample size as a limitation that may reduce accuracy. Preferential use of TRBV28, TRBJ1-2 and TRBJ2-5 was observed in persistent disease, whereas TRBV20-1 and TRBJ2-1 were favored in newly diagnosed disease. Peripheral blood alone was examined, since thyroid tissue, which constituted the primary lesion, could not be accessed.

Sequences SGHRS (CDR1) and YFSETQ (CDR2) are obtained from the germline V gene. The germline V and J ends show losses of 5 bases and 9 bases respectively, and no gene match explains 6 bases of the junction. From its cysteine to its phenylalanine, the CDR3 spans 12 amino acids. The read is trimmed to its CDR3 DNA, 36 bases read in frame from base 1. The sample here was peripheral blood mononuclear cells (PBMCs), taken at new diagnosis, from a patient treated with antithyroid drugs. The chain uses TRBV5-1 and TRBJ1-1, and 8 bases in between align with TRBD1. The origin of this receptor is a female donor with Graves disease. This receptor has the CDR3 CASRVTGEQAFF. The DNA reads TGCGCCAGCAGAGTGACAGGGGAACAAGCTTTCTTT.